Detailed here is one TCR beta chain. As yet, its antigen is unknown. CDR3 length: 16 amino acids. V was cut by 2 bases and J by 0 bases, with 11 bases left in between. Germline-derived CDR1 and CDR2 are SGHDN and FVKESK. Unique molecular identifiers were used to barcode this TCRbeta library. TCRdb used MiXCR to reprocess the PCR reads, holding one entry per CDR3 protein. The repertoire has about 16,000 distinct CDR3 sequences, about 7.6% of them found once; the top ten carry 35% to 45%. This sample was included in a study of T-cell reconstitution after alpha-beta-depleted transplantation in children. Whole-study findings and limits: T-cell counts and diversity were attributed mostly to newly produced T cells one year after transplant. It was surviving recipient T cells and thymic progenitors that gave some patients high TCRbeta diversity at day 60. By about two months after transplant, alpha-beta T cells reportedly arose from several hundred graft clones that had expanded.

The material was PBMCs, mostly from graft donor cells, obtained 60 days after TCRalphabeta/CD19-depleted stem cell transplant. The clonotype comes from a boy younger than two who had a stem cell transplant for Wiskott-Aldrich syndrome, so the T cells may come from the graft donor. The V gene is TRBV14, the J gene TRBJ2-1, with D possibly matching TRBD1 (6 bases). CDR3 in DNA: TGTGCCAGCAGCCAAACAGGGTACGGCTCCTACAATGAGCAGTTCTTC. It translates to CASSQTGYGSYNEQFF.